Sequencing of this T cell receptor (beta chain) was carried out in a study of blood T cell repertoires in COVID-19. Libraries were prepared by immunoSEQ multiplex PCR; TCRdb keeps only in-frame clonotypes and omits some of them. The table includes 52,000 or so clones, approximately 90% detected once. This CDR3 contains 13 residues. The germline V gene encodes CDR1 LNHDA and CDR2 SQIVND (reference sequence). Between the trimmed V and J ends, which lost 10 bases and 1 base, there was a span of 11 bases. This chain connects TRBV19 to TRBJ2-1, with D maybe TRBD1 (5 bases). The sample taken for sequencing was peripheral blood. The receptor was derived from a woman between 65 and 79 years old with active COVID-19. CDR3 DNA: TGTGCCACAGGGAAAAAGTCCTACAATGAGCAGTTCTTC. It codes for CATGKKSYNEQFF.